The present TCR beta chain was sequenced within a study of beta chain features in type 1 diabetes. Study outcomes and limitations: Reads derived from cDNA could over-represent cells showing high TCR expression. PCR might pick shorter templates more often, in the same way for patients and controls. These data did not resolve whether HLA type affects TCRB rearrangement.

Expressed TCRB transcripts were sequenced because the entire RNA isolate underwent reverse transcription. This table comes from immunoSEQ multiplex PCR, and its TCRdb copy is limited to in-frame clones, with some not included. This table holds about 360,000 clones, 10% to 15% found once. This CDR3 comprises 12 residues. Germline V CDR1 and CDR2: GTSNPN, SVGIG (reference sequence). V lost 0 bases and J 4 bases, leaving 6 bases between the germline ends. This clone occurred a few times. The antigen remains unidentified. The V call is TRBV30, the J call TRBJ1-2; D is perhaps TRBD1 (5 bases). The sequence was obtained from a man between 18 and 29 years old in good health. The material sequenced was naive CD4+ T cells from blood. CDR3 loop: CAWSVGAYGYTF. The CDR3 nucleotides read TGTGCCTGGAGTGTAGGGGCCTATGGCTACACCTTC.